This TCR beta chain comes out of a study of early T cells in non-severe SARS-CoV-2 infection. Study as a whole: The input, bulk RNA from unsorted whole blood, was sequenced, and chains were unpaired.

cDNA molecules, individually, were tagged with unique molecular identifiers. From the 5' RACE reads, TCRdb called clonotypes with MiXCR, one entry per CDR3 protein. The sample carries fewer than 130,000 distinct CDR3 sequences, approximately 12% recorded once. Study-wide results and limits: The VDJdb matching leaned toward anti-spike CD8 responses and overlooked private and CD4 specificities.

Details on this clonotype: Its antigen is not identified.

CDR1 is SNHLY, CDR2 FYNNEI, per germline. The CDR3 extends over 16 amino acids. The trim removed 0 bases at V and 5 bases at J, leaving 9 bases unmatched. The sample in question was whole blood, obtained at baseline. This receptor was taken from an adult who was a healthcare worker with PCR-confirmed SARS-CoV-2 infection or an uninfected control (not recorded which). The chain links TRBV2 to TRBJ2-5; 7 bases match TRBD1. The CDR3 DNA reads TGTGCCAGCAGTGAAGCGGTGGACAGGAATGACGAGACCCAGTACTTC. This translates into CASSEAVDRNDETQYF.